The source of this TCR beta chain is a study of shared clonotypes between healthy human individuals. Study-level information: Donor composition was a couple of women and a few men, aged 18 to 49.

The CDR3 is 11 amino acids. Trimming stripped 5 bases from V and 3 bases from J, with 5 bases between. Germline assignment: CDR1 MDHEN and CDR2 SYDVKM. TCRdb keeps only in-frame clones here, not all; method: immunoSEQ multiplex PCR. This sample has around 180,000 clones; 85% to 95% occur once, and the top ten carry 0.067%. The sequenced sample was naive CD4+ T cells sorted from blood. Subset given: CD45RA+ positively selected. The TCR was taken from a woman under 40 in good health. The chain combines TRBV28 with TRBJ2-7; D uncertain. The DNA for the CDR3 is TGTGCCAGCAGTACCTTCTACGAGCAGTACTTC. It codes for CASSTFYEQYF.